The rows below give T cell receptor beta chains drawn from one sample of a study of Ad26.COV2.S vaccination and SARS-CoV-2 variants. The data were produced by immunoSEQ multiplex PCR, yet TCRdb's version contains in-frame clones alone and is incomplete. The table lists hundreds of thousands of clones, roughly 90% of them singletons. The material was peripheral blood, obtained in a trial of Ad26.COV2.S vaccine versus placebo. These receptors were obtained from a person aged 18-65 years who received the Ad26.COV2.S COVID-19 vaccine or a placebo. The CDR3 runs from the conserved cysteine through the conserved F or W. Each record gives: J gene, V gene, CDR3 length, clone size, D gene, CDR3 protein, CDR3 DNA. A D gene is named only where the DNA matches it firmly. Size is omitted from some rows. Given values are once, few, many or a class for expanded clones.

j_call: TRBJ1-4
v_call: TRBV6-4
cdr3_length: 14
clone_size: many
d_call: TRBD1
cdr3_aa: CASRGQGANEKLFF
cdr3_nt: TGTGCCAGCAGGGGACAGGGAGCTAATGAAAAACTGTTTTTT

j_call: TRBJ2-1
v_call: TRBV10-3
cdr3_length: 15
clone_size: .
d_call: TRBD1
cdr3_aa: CAISPGQHPDNEQFF
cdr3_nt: TGTGCCATCAGTCCGGGACAGCATCCCGACAATGAGCAGTTCTTC

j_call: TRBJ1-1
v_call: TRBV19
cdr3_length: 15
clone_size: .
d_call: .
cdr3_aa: CASSMDWAGDTEAFF
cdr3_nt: TGTGCCAGTAGTATGGATTGGGCAGGGGACACTGAAGCTTTCTTT

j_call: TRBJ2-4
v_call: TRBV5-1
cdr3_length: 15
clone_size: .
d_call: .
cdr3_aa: CASSLEEANKNIQYF
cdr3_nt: TGCGCCAGCAGCTTGGAAGAGGCGAACAAAAACATTCAGTACTTC

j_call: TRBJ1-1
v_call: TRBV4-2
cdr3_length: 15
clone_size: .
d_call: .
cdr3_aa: CASSQGRQGDTEAFF
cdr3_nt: TGTGCCAGCAGCCAAGGTCGGCAGGGAGACACTGAAGCTTTCTTT

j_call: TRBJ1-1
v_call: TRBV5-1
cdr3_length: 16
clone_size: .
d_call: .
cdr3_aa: CASSVGHLVAPTEAFF
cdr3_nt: TGCGCCAGCAGCGTCGGACACCTAGTTGCCCCCACTGAAGCTTTCTTT

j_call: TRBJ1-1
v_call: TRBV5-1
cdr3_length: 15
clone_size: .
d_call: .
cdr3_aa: CASSSGAGMNTEAFF
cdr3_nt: TGCGCCAGCAGCTCCGGGGCAGGGATGAACACTGAAGCTTTCTTT

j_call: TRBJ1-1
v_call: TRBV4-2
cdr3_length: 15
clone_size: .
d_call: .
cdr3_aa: CASSQSVEGGTEAFF
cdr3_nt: TGTGCCAGCAGCCAATCCGTCGAGGGAGGGACTGAAGCTTTCTTT

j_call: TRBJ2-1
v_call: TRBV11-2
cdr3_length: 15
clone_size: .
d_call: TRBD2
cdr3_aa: CASSTPSGGNNEQFF
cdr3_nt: TGTGCCAGCAGCACCCCTAGCGGGGGAAACAATGAGCAGTTCTTC

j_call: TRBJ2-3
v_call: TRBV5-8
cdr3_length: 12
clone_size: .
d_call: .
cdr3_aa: CASSVARDTQYF
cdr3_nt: TGTGCCAGCAGCGTGGCTAGGGATACGCAGTATTTT

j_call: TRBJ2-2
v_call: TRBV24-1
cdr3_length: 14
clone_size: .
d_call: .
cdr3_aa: CATSDPRNTGELFF
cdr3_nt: TGTGCCACCAGTGATCCCCGCAACACCGGGGAGCTGTTTTTT

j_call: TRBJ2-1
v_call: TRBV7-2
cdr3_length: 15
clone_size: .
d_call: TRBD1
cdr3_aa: CASRGDRGSYNEQFF
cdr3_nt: TGTGCCAGCAGGGGGGACAGGGGATCCTACAATGAGCAGTTCTTC

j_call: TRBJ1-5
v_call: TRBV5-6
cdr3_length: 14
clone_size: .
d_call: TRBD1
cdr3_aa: CASSYRQGNQPQHF
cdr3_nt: TGTGCCAGCAGCTATCGACAGGGTAATCAGCCCCAGCATTTT

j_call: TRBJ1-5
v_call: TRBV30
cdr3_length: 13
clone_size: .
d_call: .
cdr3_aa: CAWSLQESQPQHF
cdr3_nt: TGTGCCTGGAGTCTTCAGGAAAGTCAGCCCCAGCATTTT

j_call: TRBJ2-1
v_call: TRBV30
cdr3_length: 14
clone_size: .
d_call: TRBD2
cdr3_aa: CAWMVTSGYNEQFF
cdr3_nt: TGTGCCTGGATGGTTACTAGCGGCTACAATGAGCAGTTCTTC

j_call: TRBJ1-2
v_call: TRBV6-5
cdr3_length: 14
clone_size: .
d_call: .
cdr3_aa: CATRIGVYLYGYTF
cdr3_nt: TGTGCCACCCGTATAGGGGTTTACCTCTATGGCTACACCTTC

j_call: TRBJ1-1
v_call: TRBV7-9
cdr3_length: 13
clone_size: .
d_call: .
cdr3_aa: CASSIGGVRVAFF
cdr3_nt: TGTGCCAGCAGCATCGGAGGCGTTAGGGTAGCTTTCTTT

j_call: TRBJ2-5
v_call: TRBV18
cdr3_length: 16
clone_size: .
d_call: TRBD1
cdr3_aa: CASSPYYDRVEETQYF
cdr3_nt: TGTGCCAGCTCACCATATTATGACAGGGTCGAGGAGACCCAGTACTTC

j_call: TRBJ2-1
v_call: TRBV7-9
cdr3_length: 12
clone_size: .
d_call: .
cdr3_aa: CASSLEGPEQFF
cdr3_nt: TGTGCCAGCAGCTTAGAGGGACCTGAGCAGTTCTTC

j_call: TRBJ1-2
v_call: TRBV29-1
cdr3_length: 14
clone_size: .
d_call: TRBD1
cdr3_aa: CSVPSDRGSYGYTF
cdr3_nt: TGCAGCGTCCCTTCGGACAGGGGCTCCTATGGCTACACCTTC

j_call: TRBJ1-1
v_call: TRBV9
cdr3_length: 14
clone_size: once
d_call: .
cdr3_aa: CASSVVGGWAEAFF
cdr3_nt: TGTGCCAGCAGCGTAGTGGGGGGATGGGCTGAAGCTTTCTTT

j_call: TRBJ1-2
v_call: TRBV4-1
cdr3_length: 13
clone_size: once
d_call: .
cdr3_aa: CASSQLGWFNYTF
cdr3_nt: TGCGCCAGCAGCCAGCTGGGGTGGTTCAACTACACCTTC

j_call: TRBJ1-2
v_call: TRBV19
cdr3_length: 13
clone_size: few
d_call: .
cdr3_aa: CASKPGSLYGYTF
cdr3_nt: TGTGCCAGTAAACCGGGAAGTCTCTATGGCTACACCTTC

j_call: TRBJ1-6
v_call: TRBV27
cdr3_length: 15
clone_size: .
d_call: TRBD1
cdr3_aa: CASSPLQGADSPLHF
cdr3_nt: TGTGCCAGCAGCCCCCTACAGGGGGCCGATTCACCCCTCCACTTT

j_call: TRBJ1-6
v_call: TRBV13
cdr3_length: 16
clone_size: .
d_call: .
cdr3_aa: CASSSQGPGENSPLHF
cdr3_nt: TGTGCCAGCAGCTCCCAGGGGCCGGGGGAGAATTCACCCCTCCACTTT

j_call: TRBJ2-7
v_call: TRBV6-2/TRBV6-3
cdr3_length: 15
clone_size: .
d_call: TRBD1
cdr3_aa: CASSGPGQGSYEQYF
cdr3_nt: TGTGCCAGCAGTGGTCCGGGACAGGGCTCCTACGAGCAGTACTTC

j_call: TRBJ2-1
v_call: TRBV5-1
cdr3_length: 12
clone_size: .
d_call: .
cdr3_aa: CASTLGYNEQFF
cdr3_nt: TGCGCCAGCACTCTGGGTTACAATGAGCAGTTCTTC

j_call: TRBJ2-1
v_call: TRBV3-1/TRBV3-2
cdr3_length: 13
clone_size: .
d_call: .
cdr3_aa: CASSPLRGNEQFF
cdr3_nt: TGTGCCAGCAGCCCCCTGAGGGGGAATGAGCAGTTCTTC

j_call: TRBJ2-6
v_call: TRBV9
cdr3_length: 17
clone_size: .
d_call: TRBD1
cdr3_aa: CASSGGTGVAGANVLTF
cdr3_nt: TGTGCCAGCAGCGGCGGGACAGGGGTGGCTGGGGCCAACGTCCTGACTTTC

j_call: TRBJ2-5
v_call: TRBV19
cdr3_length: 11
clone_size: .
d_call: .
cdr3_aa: CASRQQETQYF
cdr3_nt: TGTGCCAGTAGACAGCAAGAGACCCAGTACTTC

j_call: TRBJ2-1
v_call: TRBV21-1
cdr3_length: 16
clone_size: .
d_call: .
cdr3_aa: CASSLGQGLKNNEQFF
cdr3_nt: TGTGCCAGCAGCCTGGGACAGGGTCTTAAGAACAATGAGCAGTTCTTC

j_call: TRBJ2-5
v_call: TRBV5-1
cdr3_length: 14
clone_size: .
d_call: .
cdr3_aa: CASSTGTPQETQYF
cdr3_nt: TGCGCCAGCAGCACCGGGACTCCTCAAGAGACCCAGTACTTC

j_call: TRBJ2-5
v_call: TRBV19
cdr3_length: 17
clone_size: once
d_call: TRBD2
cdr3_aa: CASSIGKTSGVQETQYF
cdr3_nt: TGTGCCAGTAGTATAGGGAAGACTAGCGGGGTGCAAGAGACCCAGTACTTC

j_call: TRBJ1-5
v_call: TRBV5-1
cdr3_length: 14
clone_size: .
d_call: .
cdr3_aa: CASSLGNGGQPQHF
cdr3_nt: TGCGCCAGCAGCTTGGGGAACGGAGGCCAGCCCCAGCATTTT

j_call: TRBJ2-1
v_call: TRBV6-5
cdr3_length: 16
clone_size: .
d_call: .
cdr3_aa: CASSLTATSSYNEQFF
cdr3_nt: TGTGCCAGCAGTTTGACAGCTACGAGCTCCTACAATGAGCAGTTCTTC

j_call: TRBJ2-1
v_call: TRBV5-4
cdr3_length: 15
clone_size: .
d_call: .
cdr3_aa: CASSLETNRYNEQFF
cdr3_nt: TGTGCCAGCAGCTTGGAGACAAACAGGTACAATGAGCAGTTCTTC

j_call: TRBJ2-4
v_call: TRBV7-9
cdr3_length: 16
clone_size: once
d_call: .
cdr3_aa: CASSLAAGTIGGIQYF
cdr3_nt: TGTGCCAGCAGCTTAGCGGCCGGGACCATTGGAGGCATTCAGTACTTC

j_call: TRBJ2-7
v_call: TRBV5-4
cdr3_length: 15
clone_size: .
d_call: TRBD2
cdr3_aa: CASSFTSGRLSEQYF
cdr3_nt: TGTGCCAGCAGCTTTACTAGCGGGAGGCTCTCCGAGCAGTACTTC

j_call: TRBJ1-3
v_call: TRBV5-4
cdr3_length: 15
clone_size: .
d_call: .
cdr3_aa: CASSLDSRSGNTIYF
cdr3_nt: TGTGCCAGCAGCTTGGACAGTCGCTCTGGAAACACCATATATTTT

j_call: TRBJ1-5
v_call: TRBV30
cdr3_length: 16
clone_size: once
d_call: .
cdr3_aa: CAWSGQVPYSNQPQHF
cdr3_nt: TGTGCCTGGAGTGGACAGGTCCCCTATAGCAATCAGCCCCAGCATTTT

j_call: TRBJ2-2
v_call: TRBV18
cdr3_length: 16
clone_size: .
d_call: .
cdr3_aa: CASRRSASTNTGELFF
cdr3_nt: TGTGCCAGCCGGAGATCAGCAAGTACGAACACCGGGGAGCTGTTTTTT

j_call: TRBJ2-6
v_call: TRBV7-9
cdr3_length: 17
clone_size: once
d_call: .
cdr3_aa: CASSSGAGLTGANVLTF
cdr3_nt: TGTGCCAGCAGTTCTGGGGCGGGACTGACTGGGGCCAACGTCCTGACTTTC

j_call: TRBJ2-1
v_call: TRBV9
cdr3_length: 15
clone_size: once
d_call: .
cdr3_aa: CASSPPEKSYNEQFF
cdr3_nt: TGTGCCAGCAGCCCCCCCGAAAAATCCTACAATGAGCAGTTCTTC

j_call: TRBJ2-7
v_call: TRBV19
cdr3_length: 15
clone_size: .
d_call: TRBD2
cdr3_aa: CASSIGGGRNHEQYF
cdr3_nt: TGTGCCAGTAGTATTGGGGGCGGGAGGAACCACGAGCAGTACTTC

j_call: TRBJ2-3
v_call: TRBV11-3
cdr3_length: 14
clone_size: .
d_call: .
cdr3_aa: CASSSDPRTDTQYF
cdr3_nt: TGTGCCAGCAGCTCGGACCCCCGCACAGATACGCAGTATTTT

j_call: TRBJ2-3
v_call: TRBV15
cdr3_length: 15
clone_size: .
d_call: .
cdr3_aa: CATSREGRALDTQYF
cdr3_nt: TGTGCCACCAGCAGAGAGGGCAGAGCGCTAGATACGCAGTATTTT

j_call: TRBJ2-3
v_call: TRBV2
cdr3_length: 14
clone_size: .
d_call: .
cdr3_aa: CASSLDRSTDTQYF
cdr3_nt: TGTGCCAGCAGTTTGGACAGAAGCACAGATACGCAGTATTTT